Listed below are T cell receptor beta chains from one sample, sequenced in a study of cytomegalovirus exposure and HLA in healthy donors. Using immunoSEQ multiplex PCR, the repertoire was profiled, and TCRdb retains in-frame clones only, with some absent. The sample includes 150,000 or so clones, around nine tenths of them seen just once. Specimen: PBMCs. These receptors were obtained from a woman aged 18-29 years in good health and CMV-seropositive. CDR3s include the opening cysteine and the closing phenylalanine or tryptophan. The D gene is left open where the match is weak. Rows may omit the clone size; those that give it use once, few, many or a size class.

abundance: .
v_gene: TRBV15
d_gene: .
j_gene: TRBJ2-5
CDR3aa: CATSPSPGVSLQETQYF
CDR3nt: TGTGCCACCAGCCCTTCTCCGGGGGTATCTCTACAAGAGACCCAGTACTTC

abundance: .
v_gene: TRBV6-1
d_gene: .
j_gene: TRBJ2-6
CDR3aa: CASSEALGGSGANVLTF
CDR3nt: TGTGCCAGCAGTGAGGCCCTGGGGGGCTCTGGGGCCAACGTCCTGACTTTC

abundance: once
v_gene: TRBV11-3
d_gene: TRBD2
j_gene: TRBJ2-3
CDR3aa: CASSSLAGERGISTDTQYF
CDR3nt: TGTGCCAGCAGCTCTCTAGCGGGAGAGAGGGGGATTTCCACAGATACGCAGTATTTT

abundance: .
v_gene: TRBV27
d_gene: .
j_gene: TRBJ2-1
CDR3aa: CASSQRGGLTFSYNEQFF
CDR3nt: TGTGCCAGCAGTCAAAGGGGGGGACTAACCTTCTCCTACAATGAGCAGTTCTTC

abundance: .
v_gene: TRBV18
d_gene: .
j_gene: TRBJ2-7
CDR3aa: CASSPNTYEQYF
CDR3nt: TGTGCCAGCTCACCCAATACTTACGAGCAGTACTTC

abundance: .
v_gene: TRBV5-1
d_gene: .
j_gene: TRBJ2-6
CDR3aa: CASSPRSLSGSGANVLTF
CDR3nt: TGCGCCAGCAGCCCGCGGAGCCTCTCCGGCTCTGGGGCCAACGTCCTGACTTTC

abundance: .
v_gene: TRBV10-3
d_gene: .
j_gene: TRBJ2-1
CDR3aa: CAISDTAGLTYNEQFF
CDR3nt: TGTGCCATCAGTGACACGGCAGGCTTAACCTACAATGAGCAGTTCTTC

abundance: .
v_gene: TRBV7-7
d_gene: .
j_gene: TRBJ2-5
CDR3aa: CASSQITGIEETQYF
CDR3nt: TGTGCCAGCAGCCAGATAACAGGGATCGAAGAGACCCAGTACTTC

abundance: .
v_gene: TRBV30
d_gene: TRBD2
j_gene: TRBJ2-7
CDR3aa: CAWTPGLAPYEQYF
CDR3nt: TGTGCCTGGACCCCCGGACTAGCTCCCTACGAGCAGTACTTC

abundance: .
v_gene: TRBV2
d_gene: TRBD1
j_gene: TRBJ2-6
CDR3aa: CASNGRGSSGANVLTF
CDR3nt: TGTGCCAGCAACGGCAGGGGGAGCTCTGGGGCCAACGTCCTGACTTTC

abundance: .
v_gene: TRBV4-2
d_gene: TRBD2
j_gene: TRBJ2-7
CDR3aa: CASSQVSSGPREQYF
CDR3nt: TGTGCCAGCAGCCAAGTTTCTAGCGGTCCCCGGGAGCAGTACTTC

abundance: .
v_gene: TRBV4-2
d_gene: TRBD2
j_gene: TRBJ2-1
CDR3aa: CASSHETGTTEQFF
CDR3nt: TGTGCCAGCAGCCATGAAACCGGGACTACAGAGCAGTTCTTC

abundance: few
v_gene: TRBV13
d_gene: .
j_gene: TRBJ2-1
CDR3aa: CASRDSLYNEQFF
CDR3nt: TGTGCCAGCAGGGACAGCCTTTACAATGAGCAGTTCTTC

abundance: .
v_gene: TRBV4-2
d_gene: TRBD2
j_gene: TRBJ2-1
CDR3aa: CASSQGTSGSYNEQFF
CDR3nt: TGTGCCAGCAGCCAAGGTACTAGCGGCTCCTACAATGAGCAGTTCTTC

abundance: once
v_gene: TRBV15
d_gene: .
j_gene: TRBJ2-2
CDR3aa: CATSRPSWQGFTGELFF
CDR3nt: TGTGCCACCAGCAGACCTAGCTGGCAAGGTTTCACCGGGGAGCTGTTTTTT

abundance: .
v_gene: TRBV4-3
d_gene: TRBD2
j_gene: TRBJ2-2
CDR3aa: CASSLRGGRVTGELFF
CDR3nt: TGCGCCAGCAGCCTTCGGGGGGGCAGGGTGACCGGGGAGCTGTTTTTT

abundance: .
v_gene: TRBV13
d_gene: TRBD2
j_gene: TRBJ2-3
CDR3aa: CASQTGVSLAGITDTQYF
CDR3nt: TGTGCCAGTCAGACGGGGGTTTCACTAGCGGGAATCACAGATACGCAGTATTTT

abundance: .
v_gene: TRBV6-5
d_gene: TRBD2
j_gene: TRBJ2-7
CDR3aa: CASSLSSGSSYEQYF
CDR3nt: TGTGCCAGCAGTCTTTCTAGCGGGAGTTCCTACGAGCAGTACTTC

abundance: .
v_gene: TRBV29-1
d_gene: TRBD1
j_gene: TRBJ2-7
CDR3aa: CSVTYGTGISYEQYF
CDR3nt: TGCAGCGTGACATACGGGACAGGGATTTCCTACGAGCAGTACTTC

abundance: .
v_gene: TRBV6-6
d_gene: TRBD1
j_gene: TRBJ2-1
CDR3aa: CASILHDRVLYNEQFF
CDR3nt: TGTGCCAGCATCCTCCACGACAGGGTACTCTACAATGAGCAGTTCTTC

abundance: .
v_gene: TRBV5-1
d_gene: .
j_gene: TRBJ2-7
CDR3aa: CASSLYRDTYEQYF
CDR3nt: TGCGCCAGCAGCTTGTACAGGGACACCTACGAGCAGTACTTC

abundance: .
v_gene: TRBV29-1
d_gene: .
j_gene: TRBJ1-1
CDR3aa: CSVEDGGGVNTEAFF
CDR3nt: TGCAGCGTTGAAGACGGGGGGGGCGTGAACACTGAAGCTTTCTTT

abundance: .
v_gene: TRBV6-5
d_gene: .
j_gene: TRBJ2-2
CDR3aa: CASSYQETGELFF
CDR3nt: TGTGCCAGCAGTTACCAGGAAACCGGGGAGCTGTTTTTT

abundance: .
v_gene: TRBV9
d_gene: TRBD2
j_gene: TRBJ2-7
CDR3aa: CASSLAETYEQYF
CDR3nt: TGTGCCAGCAGTCTAGCGGAGACCTACGAGCAGTACTTC

abundance: .
v_gene: TRBV7-2
d_gene: .
j_gene: TRBJ2-7
CDR3aa: CASSLADEQYF
CDR3nt: TGTGCCAGCAGCCTAGCCGACGAGCAGTACTTC

abundance: .
v_gene: TRBV23-1
d_gene: .
j_gene: TRBJ1-3
CDR3aa: CASSQSLQGSGNTIYF
CDR3nt: TGCGCCAGCAGTCAATCACTACAGGGCTCTGGAAACACCATATATTTT

abundance: .
v_gene: TRBV9
d_gene: TRBD1
j_gene: TRBJ2-2
CDR3aa: CASSEMDRGDTGELFF
CDR3nt: TGTGCCAGCAGCGAAATGGACAGGGGGGACACCGGGGAGCTGTTTTTT

abundance: .
v_gene: TRBV7-9
d_gene: .
j_gene: TRBJ1-4
CDR3aa: CASSLVQGRGKLFF
CDR3nt: TGTGCCAGCAGCTTAGTTCAGGGCAGGGGAAAACTGTTTTTT

abundance: .
v_gene: TRBV6-5
d_gene: .
j_gene: TRBJ2-3
CDR3aa: CASRGLARTDTQYF
CDR3nt: TGTGCCAGCAGAGGCCTAGCCCGCACAGATACGCAGTATTTT

abundance: once
v_gene: TRBV7-9
d_gene: .
j_gene: TRBJ2-1
CDR3aa: CASGLGAEQFF
CDR3nt: TGTGCCAGCGGGTTGGGGGCTGAGCAGTTCTTC

abundance: .
v_gene: TRBV6-6
d_gene: .
j_gene: TRBJ2-2
CDR3aa: CASSYVSGELFF
CDR3nt: TGTGCCAGCAGTTACGTTAGCGGGGAGCTGTTTTTT

abundance: once
v_gene: TRBV6-1
d_gene: TRBD2
j_gene: TRBJ2-5
CDR3aa: CASSEGPGRETQYF
CDR3nt: TGTGCCAGCAGTGAGGGCCCCGGGAGGGAGACCCAGTACTTC

abundance: .
v_gene: TRBV5-3
d_gene: TRBD1
j_gene: TRBJ1-5
CDR3aa: CAASGTGSGNQPQHF
CDR3nt: TGTGCCGCATCCGGGACAGGGTCCGGCAATCAGCCCCAGCATTTT

abundance: once
v_gene: TRBV29-1
d_gene: TRBD2
j_gene: TRBJ2-1
CDR3aa: CPNRLAGGHSYNEQFF
CDR3nt: TGCCCGAACCGTCTAGCGGGAGGCCACTCCTACAATGAGCAGTTCTTC

abundance: .
v_gene: TRBV4-3
d_gene: TRBD2
j_gene: TRBJ2-3
CDR3aa: CASSQAEGLAGGPYTQYF
CDR3nt: TGCGCCAGCAGCCAAGCTGAGGGACTCGCGGGGGGACCGTATACGCAGTATTTT

abundance: .
v_gene: TRBV9
d_gene: .
j_gene: TRBJ1-5
CDR3aa: CASSGDGDQPQHF
CDR3nt: TGTGCCAGCAGCGGCGACGGGGATCAGCCCCAGCATTTT

abundance: .
v_gene: TRBV18
d_gene: .
j_gene: TRBJ2-7
CDR3aa: CASSPGGLEYF
CDR3nt: TGTGCCAGCTCACCCGGGGGTCTTGAGTACTTC

abundance: once
v_gene: TRBV10-3
d_gene: TRBD2
j_gene: TRBJ2-1
CDR3aa: CAISGRSVAGGGVEQFF
CDR3nt: TGTGCCATCAGTGGACGAAGTGTGGCGGGAGGGGGTGTTGAGCAGTTCTTC

abundance: .
v_gene: TRBV30
d_gene: .
j_gene: TRBJ2-7
CDR3aa: CAWSLYYEQYF
CDR3nt: TGTGCCTGGAGCTTATACTACGAGCAGTACTTC

abundance: .
v_gene: TRBV14
d_gene: .
j_gene: TRBJ2-4
CDR3aa: CASSHLESAKNIQYF
CDR3nt: TGTGCCAGCAGCCATCTTGAGTCAGCCAAAAACATTCAGTACTTC

abundance: once
v_gene: TRBV4-1
d_gene: .
j_gene: TRBJ1-5
CDR3aa: CASSGGNQPQHF
CDR3nt: TGCGCCAGCAGTGGAGGCAATCAGCCCCAGCATTTT

abundance: .
v_gene: TRBV2
d_gene: TRBD2
j_gene: TRBJ2-7
CDR3aa: CASLRTSASYEQYF
CDR3nt: TGTGCCAGCCTTAGGACTAGCGCGTCCTACGAGCAGTACTTC

abundance: .
v_gene: TRBV5-4
d_gene: TRBD2
j_gene: TRBJ2-1
CDR3aa: CATLTGGGYNEQFF
CDR3nt: TGTGCCACCTTGACGGGAGGGGGGTACAATGAGCAGTTCTTC

abundance: .
v_gene: TRBV10-2
d_gene: .
j_gene: TRBJ2-7
CDR3aa: CASTGGAFREQYF
CDR3nt: TGCGCCAGCACGGGCGGGGCTTTCCGTGAGCAGTACTTC

abundance: .
v_gene: TRBV5-4
d_gene: .
j_gene: TRBJ2-7
CDR3aa: CASSLIGVYEQYF
CDR3nt: TGTGCCAGCAGCTTGATAGGGGTCTACGAGCAGTACTTC

abundance: .
v_gene: TRBV19
d_gene: TRBD1
j_gene: TRBJ2-1
CDR3aa: CASSQGDRTYNEQFF
CDR3nt: TGTGCCAGTAGTCAAGGGGACAGGACCTACAATGAGCAGTTCTTC

abundance: .
v_gene: TRBV28
d_gene: TRBD1
j_gene: TRBJ2-7
CDR3aa: CASSPGNRGREQYF
CDR3nt: TGTGCCAGCAGTCCTGGCAACAGGGGTCGGGAGCAGTACTTC

abundance: .
v_gene: TRBV27
d_gene: TRBD2
j_gene: TRBJ2-5
CDR3aa: CASSGLLAGIQETQYF
CDR3nt: TGTGCCAGCAGTGGGTTACTAGCGGGAATCCAAGAGACCCAGTACTTC

abundance: .
v_gene: TRBV25-1
d_gene: .
j_gene: TRBJ2-7
CDR3aa: CASSEFGQGTYEQYF
CDR3nt: TGTGCCAGCAGTGAATTTGGACAAGGGACCTACGAGCAGTACTTC

abundance: .
v_gene: TRBV5-8
d_gene: .
j_gene: TRBJ2-7
CDR3aa: CASRRTASYEQYF
CDR3nt: TGTGCCAGCAGACGGACTGCTTCCTACGAGCAGTACTTC